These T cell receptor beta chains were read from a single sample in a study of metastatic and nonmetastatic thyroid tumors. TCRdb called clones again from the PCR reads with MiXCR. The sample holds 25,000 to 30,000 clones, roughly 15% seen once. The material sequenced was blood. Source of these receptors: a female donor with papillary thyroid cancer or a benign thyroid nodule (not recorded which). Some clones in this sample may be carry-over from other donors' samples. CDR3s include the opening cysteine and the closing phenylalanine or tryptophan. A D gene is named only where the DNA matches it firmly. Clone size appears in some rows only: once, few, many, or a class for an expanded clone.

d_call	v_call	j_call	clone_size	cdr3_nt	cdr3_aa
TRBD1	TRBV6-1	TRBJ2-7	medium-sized	TGTGCCAGCAGAGCCCCGGGACAGGGTTCCTACGAGCAGTACTTC	CASRAPGQGSYEQYF
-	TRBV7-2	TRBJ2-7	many	TGTGCCAGCAGCTTAGTATCCCATCTCTCCTACGAGCAGTACTTC	CASSLVSHLSYEQYF
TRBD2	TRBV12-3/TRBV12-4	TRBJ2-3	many	TGTGCCAGCAGTTTATTCGGGGGGAGGGACTCAGATACGCAGTATTTT	CASSLFGGRDSDTQYF
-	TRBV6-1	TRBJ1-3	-	TGTGCCAGCAGTGGAAGATCGGGGAACACCATATATTTT	CASSGRSGNTIYF
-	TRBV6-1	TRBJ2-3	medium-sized	TGTGCCAGCACCCCTGGGTCGGGCACAGATACGCAGTATTTT	CASTPGSGTDTQYF
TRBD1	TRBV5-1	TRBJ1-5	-	TGCGCCAGCAGCTTTACAGGGACAGGAAGGGATCAGCCCCAGCATTTT	CASSFTGTGRDQPQHF
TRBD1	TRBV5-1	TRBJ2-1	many	TGTGCCAGCAGCACGTACAGGGGGCAAAGCTACAATGAGCAGTTCTTC	CASSTYRGQSYNEQFF
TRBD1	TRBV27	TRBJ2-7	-	TGTGCCAGCAGTTTAGTCGGGACAGGAGCCTACGAGCAGTACTTC	CASSLVGTGAYEQYF
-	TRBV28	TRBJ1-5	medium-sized	TGTGCCAGCAGTTTAGTACTGGGGCCGCGTCAGCCCCAGCATTTT	CASSLVLGPRQPQHF
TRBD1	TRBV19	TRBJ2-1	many	TGTGCCAGCCGGGACAGCATAAACAATGAGCAGTTCTTC	CASRDSINNEQFF
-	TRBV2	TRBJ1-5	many	TGTGCCAGCAGTGAATTTAGGGGGAATCAGCCCCAGCATTTT	CASSEFRGNQPQHF
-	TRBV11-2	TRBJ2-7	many	TGTGCCAGCAGCTTAGGTTGGCGATGGTACGAGCAGTACTTC	CASSLGWRWYEQYF
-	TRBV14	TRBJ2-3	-	TGTGCCAGCAGCCAAGAGACCGTAGCAAGTAGCACAGATACGCAGTATTTT	CASSQETVASSTDTQYF
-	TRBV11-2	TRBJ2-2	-	TGTGCCAGCAGCTCTCAAATTACAACAGCCGGGGAGCTGTTTTTT	CASSSQITTAGELFF
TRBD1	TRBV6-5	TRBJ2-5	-	TGTGCCAGCAGTTGGGGACAGGGGGCAGGAGAGACCCAGTACTTC	CASSWGQGAGETQYF
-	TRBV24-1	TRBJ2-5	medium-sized	TGTGCCACCAGTGATTTCAGCCAAGAGACCCAGTACTTC	CATSDFSQETQYF
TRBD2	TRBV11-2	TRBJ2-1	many	TGTGCCAGCAGCCTCGGGACTAGCGGGAGGGTGGGGGAGCAGTTCTTC	CASSLGTSGRVGEQFF
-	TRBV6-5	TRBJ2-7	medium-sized	TGTGCCAGCAGTTACGGGTGGGACGACTCCTACGAGCAGTACTTC	CASSYGWDDSYEQYF